This TCR beta chain is drawn from a study of cytomegalovirus exposure and HLA in healthy donors listed by TCRdb under 2017. About the full investigation: An earlier analysis of a few hundred of the donors reported approximately 260 Gb of sequence data and 117 million unique TCR beta sequences obtained from around 170 million T cells. An early release covering about 600 HLA-typed donors comprised approximately 300 gigabases of sequencing data and around 80 million unique TCR sequences. Of the 300 to 500 genotyped donors, 65% to 90% were placed in the genetic ancestry cluster associated with self-reported Caucasian donors. The study aimed to test whether signatures of past pathogen exposure could be identified by cataloging public T cell receptors. Using immunosequencing, the study profiled T cell repertoires from 666 subjects and related those repertoires to cytomegalovirus serostatus. In addition to the first cohort of around 670 subjects, a separate validation cohort of about 120 different subjects was used. To predict cytomegalovirus infection status, the study combined high-throughput TCR immunosequencing, statistical association of individual TCRs with disease status, and machine learning. In a later analysis, previously published TCR beta repertoires from 670 or so donors were re-analyzed and high-resolution HLA genotyping was added so that TCR occurrence patterns could be studied. Rather than using new phenotypic data, the later analysis identified candidate immune exposures from TCR beta sequences and from how often those sequences occurred across donors. An earlier analysis of fewer than 750 of the donors used high-throughput TCR beta sequencing to judge whether each TCR beta V gene segment behaved as functional or pseudogenic. Donor age, sex, ethnicity and CMV serostatus were collected together with the repertoire data. A later genetic analysis took genome-wide SNP genotypes for about 65% of the 666 donors and used that subset as a discovery cohort. Every repertoire in the discovery cohort had been generated on one and the same sequencing platform. Class I and class II HLA loci were covered by the typing at four-digit resolution. The number of donors typed differed by locus, with roughly 620-640 for A, B, C, DRB1 and DQB1, roughly 520 for DQA1, approximately 570 for DPA1, and 450 to 480 for DPB1. Five DR-DQ haplotypes were handled as single units for association and clustering because linkage in the cohort was strong. Among a few hundred genotyped donors of the cohort, an average of about 240,000 unique TCR beta nucleotide sequences were sequenced per donor, around 20% of them non-productive. On the study overall, not on this receptor specifically: Specific HLA alleles were associated with 16,951 TCR beta sequences at a false discovery rate of 0.05 in a later analysis. A later analysis reported that several top co-occurrence clusters appeared linked to parvovirus B19, influenza, CMV and Epstein-Barr virus. A few of the identified cytomegalovirus-associated TCR beta chains were confirmed in vitro to be specific for cytomegalovirus antigens. A further reported finding was that TCR beta sequences accurately predicted the HLA-A and HLA-B alleles for most subjects in the first cohort. Strong co-occurrence of HLA alleles, especially DR and DQ, made assigning TCR associations to individual alleles difficult. The only immune exposure information available for the cohort was CMV serostatus. A total of fewer than 200 TCR beta chains were listed by the study as associated with cytomegalovirus. Roughly uniform sequencing depth across donors was assumed in presence/absence analyses, although this assumption may not hold. In both the original and validation cohorts, the classifier was reported to diagnose cytomegalovirus status with high specificity and sensitivity. Compared with the roughly 720-donor mean, donors in an Asian-associated ancestry cluster had fewer N-insertions in productive TCRs, according to a later genetic analysis. A later analysis found that TCR association rates varied across HLA loci, with DRB1 alleles showing the most associated TCRs and HLA-C alleles the fewest. Across donors, most TCR sequences were observed very rarely, whereas some public TCRs were present in many individuals. A later analysis found that HLA-associated TCR beta chains were more clonally expanded and had lower generation probabilities than equally common non-associated chains. Because HLA typing was unavailable for some donors at each locus, only the typed subset was used in association tests. A group of highly shared sequence variants was considered likely to be a technical artifact of the sequencing pipeline. In this cohort, only TCR beta chains were sequenced, and detectable features were limited by the absence of alpha or paired-chain data. According to a later analysis, most CMV-associated TCR beta chains appeared to be HLA-restricted, and the HLA associations seemed to be driven largely by CMV exposure. Because the 87-base-pair reads could not distinguish some IMGT-functional V segments, including TRBV6-2 and TRBV6-3, those segments were excluded. An association between a missense DCLRE1C variant and V-gene and J-gene trimming of TCR beta chains was found in a later genetic analysis and replicated in an independent cohort. The earlier analysis of some 560 of the donors excluded some 15 rarely observed V segments, including chromosome 9 orphons, because counts were too low. Linkage disequilibrium might explain the correlated functional status among segregating V segments, but an unknown experimental factor could not be excluded. According to the authors, the approach could potentially be generalized to other disease states and immunological phenotypes. Broadly in line with IMGT annotations, most TCR beta V segments showed up in productive rearrangements about 87% or about 30% of the time in an earlier analysis of about 500 of the donors.

The cohort consisted of approximately 670 healthy bone marrow donors. Cohort members were all nominally healthy when sampled, although unrecorded immune exposures were likely present. The donor tested CMV seronegative, placing the donor among the 300 to 400 seronegative members of the cohort. Each donor provided a peripheral blood sample, and peripheral blood mononuclear cells were used for TCR beta sequencing. Genomic DNA extraction from the blood cell samples was performed with the Qiagen DNeasy Blood Extraction Kit. The CDR3, from cysteine to phenylalanine, totals 14 residues. CDR3 DNA is the only sequence kept; it has 42 bases, read in frame from the first base. Trimming leaves V shorter by 4 bases and J shorter by 4 bases, with the junction holding 6 bases beyond the gene matches. The CDR1 and CDR2 encoded by the germline V gene (reference sequence) are GTSNPN and SVGIG. Of note for this clone: Its antigen is still unknown. The sample holds no much larger clone one base away, and base qualities are not on file.

The library was built by means of the immunoSEQ multiplex PCR assay. For the multiplex PCR, a mixture combining 60 forward primers for TCR Vbeta segments and 13 reverse primers for TCR Jbeta segments was used. A multiplex PCR assay on genomic DNA amplified the CDR3 region of rearranged TCR beta genes. On the Illumina HiSeq System, the amplified TCR beta libraries were sequenced as 87-base-pair reads. The study's processing was this. A later analysis counted about 80 million unique TCR beta chains across the 640 or so repertoires, and about 10 million of these chains were shared by at least two donors. A nearest-neighbor algorithm error-corrected the raw reads and collapsed the reads into unique sequences, merging closely related sequences to remove PCR and sequencing errors. CDR3 sequences were aligned to IMGT reference sequences to assign V, D and J gene segments. For a sequence to be retained, at least a six-nucleotide match to both a V gene segment and a J gene segment was required. A rearrangement counted as productive if the CDR3 had no stop codons and remained in frame with V and J, and every other rearrangement counted as non-productive. Following IMGT convention, CDR3 was defined as the stretch from the second conserved V-encoded cysteine up to the conserved J-encoded phenylalanine. In an earlier analysis of 500 to 650 of the donors, sequences lacking an unambiguous match to a single V gene segment were excluded. In an earlier analysis of several hundred of the donors, V segments were called functional above 56.7% productive rearrangements and were called segregating when the between-donor standard deviation exceeded 5%. A statistical classification framework was built for diagnosing cytomegalovirus status from the catalog of TCR beta chain sequences. A later analysis assigned V and J genes by comparing TCR nucleotide sequences with IMGT/GENE-DB human TR gene sequences. Using the TCRdist pipeline, a later analysis assigned CDR3 sequences along with most-parsimonious VDJ recombination scenarios. In a later analysis, each TCR beta chain was defined by its CDR3 amino acid sequence together with its V-gene family, and reads lacking a unique V-gene family were excluded. As a way to deal with suspected cross-contamination and a sequencing artifact, a later analysis dropped under 600 nucleotide sequences that were highly shared and had low generation probability. For each public chain, a later analysis derived a clonal expansion index from normalized ranks of inferred template counts within each repertoire. A later analysis computed generation probabilities with a VDJ recombination model fitted to out-of-frame rearrangements, and checked the results against IGoR. In a later analysis, hypergeometric tests were used to score TCR-TCR, TCR-HLA and TCR-CMV co-occurrence, with a repertoire-size bias correction applied to TCR pairs. False discovery rates were estimated in a later analysis by permuting HLA or CMV assignments 20 times. In a later analysis, co-occurring TCRs were grouped with DBSCAN, and TCRdist sequence similarity was added when clustering was performed within HLA-allele-positive subsets. For co-occurrence clustering, repertoires with fewer than 30,000 or more than 120,000 public chains were excluded, along with a handful of repertoires with anomalous nucleotide sharing. Drawn from immuneACCESS, this table holds only the in-frame rearrangements with V and J called that TCRdb kept. Clones are partly lost; checked studies trace under half to an unresolved V gene and leave the rest unexplained. That table supplies the V and J calls and clone size; D and trimming were determined from the DNA. Across this sample there are 150,000 or so clones, with about 80% seen only once. About 1.3% of the sample comes from the top ten.

The source of this sequence is a man under 40 in good health and CMV-seronegative. Sequenced input: PBMCs. This chain is built from TRBV30 and TRBJ2-2; TRBD1 matches 7 bases in the middle. The sequenced DNA is TGTGCCTGGATAGGGGGCTCGAGCACCGGGGAGCTGTTTTTT. The resulting protein is CAWIGGSSTGELFF.